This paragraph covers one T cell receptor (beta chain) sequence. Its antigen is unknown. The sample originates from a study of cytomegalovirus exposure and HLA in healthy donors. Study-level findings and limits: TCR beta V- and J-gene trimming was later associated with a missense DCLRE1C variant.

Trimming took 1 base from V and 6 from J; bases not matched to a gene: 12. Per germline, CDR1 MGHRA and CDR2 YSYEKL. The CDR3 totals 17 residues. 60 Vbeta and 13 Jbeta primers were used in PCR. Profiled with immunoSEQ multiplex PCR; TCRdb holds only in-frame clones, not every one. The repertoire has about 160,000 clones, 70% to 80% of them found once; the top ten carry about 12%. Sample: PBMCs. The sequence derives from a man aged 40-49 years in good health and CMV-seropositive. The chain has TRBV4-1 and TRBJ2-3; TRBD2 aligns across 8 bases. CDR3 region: CASSQVSGGPIADTQYF. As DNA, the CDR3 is TGCGCCAGCAGCCAAGTATCGGGAGGGCCAATTGCTGATACGCAGTATTTT.